This T cell receptor (beta chain) was recorded in a study of T cells after yellow fever vaccination. The CDR3 length is 12 residues. Per the germline V gene, CDR1 is ENHRY and CDR2 is SYGVKD. V was shortened by 2 bases and J by 7 bases, with 5 bases between the two germline ends. Each CDR3 protein gets one entry after TCRdb re-called the 5' RACE reads with MiXCR. Of approximately 450,000 distinct CDR3 sequences in the sample, around 20% were seen once. Concerning this clonotype: Its target is unknown.

Whole-study findings and limits: Most primary-vaccination clones reappeared after the booster (about 97% CD4, about 88% CD8).

The receptor was derived from a young man who received the YFV17D yellow fever vaccine. This specimen was PBMCs, taken before the yellow fever booster vaccination. V and J are TRBV10-3 and TRBJ2-2; the D is unclear. The CDR3, as DNA: TGTGCCATCAGTGAGGTAATCGGGGAGCTGTTTTTT. Translation gives CAISEVIGELFF.